The sequence of this T cell receptor beta chain was determined in a study of cytomegalovirus exposure and HLA in healthy donors. General study findings and limits: Later analysis indicated greater clonal expansion among HLA-associated TCR beta chains than among equally common other chains. Roughly even sequencing depth across donors was the assumption behind the presence/absence analyses.

Details on this clone: Antigen: not known.

A multiplex PCR was run with 60 Vbeta primers and 13 Jbeta primers. Assay: immunoSEQ multiplex PCR; the TCRdb copy retains only in-frame clones and omits some. The data show approximately 150,000 clones, with around 80% seen just once and approximately 1.5% held by the top ten. Sequencing used PBMCs. The receptor was derived from a man in his forties in good health and CMV-seronegative.

For the CDR3, the DNA is TGTGCCAGCAGCGCAACTACAGATACGCAGTATTTT. As protein: CASSATTDTQYF. The chain has TRBV9 and TRBJ2-3; D unclear. The CDR3 is made up of 12 amino acids. Germline V gives CDR1 SGDLS, CDR2 YYNGEE. Trimming removed 3 bases at V and 3 bases at J, with 5 bases between.